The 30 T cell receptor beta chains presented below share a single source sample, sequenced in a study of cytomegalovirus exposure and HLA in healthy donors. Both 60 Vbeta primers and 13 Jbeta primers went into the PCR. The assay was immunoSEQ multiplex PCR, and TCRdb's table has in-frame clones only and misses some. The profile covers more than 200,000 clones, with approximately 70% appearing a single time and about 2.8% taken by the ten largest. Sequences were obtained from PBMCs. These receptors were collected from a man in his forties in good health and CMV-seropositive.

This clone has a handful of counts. The CDR3 DNA sequence: TGTGCCAGCAGCTTGATCAGGGGGGAGCAGTACTTC. Residues: CASSLIRGEQYF. This chain joins TRBV5-4 and TRBJ2-7; 7 bases align to TRBD1. The CDR3 consists of 12 residues. V lost 1 base and J lost 7; bases outside the gene matches: 2. Germline V gene sequence: CDR1 SGHNT, CDR2 YYREEE (reference sequence).

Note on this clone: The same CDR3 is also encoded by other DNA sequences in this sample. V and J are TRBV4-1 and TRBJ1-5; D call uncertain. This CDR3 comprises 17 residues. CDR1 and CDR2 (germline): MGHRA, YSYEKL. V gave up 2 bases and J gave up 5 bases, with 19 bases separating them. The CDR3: CASSQPARRERDQPQHF. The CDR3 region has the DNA TGCGCCAGCAGCCAACCCGCGAGGAGGGAGAGGGATCAGCCCCAGCATTTT.

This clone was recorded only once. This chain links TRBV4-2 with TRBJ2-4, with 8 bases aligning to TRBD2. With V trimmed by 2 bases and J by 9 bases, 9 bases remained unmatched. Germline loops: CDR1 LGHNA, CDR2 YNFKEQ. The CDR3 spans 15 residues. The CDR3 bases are TGTGCCAGCAGCCAAAGTGACGGGACTAGTCTCATTCAGTACTTC. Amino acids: CASSQSDGTSLIQYF.

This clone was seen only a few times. CDR3 in DNA: TGTGCCAGCAGCTTATCCGGGGAAACTAATGAAAAACTGTTTTTT. Its protein product is CASSLSGETNEKLFF. The rearrangement links TRBV7-9 to TRBJ1-4; D is ambiguous. Trimming shortened V by 2 bases and J by 1 base, and 8 bases separated the two germline ends. The germline V gene has CDR1 SEHNR and CDR2 FQNEAQ (reference sequence). CDR3 length equals 15 residues.

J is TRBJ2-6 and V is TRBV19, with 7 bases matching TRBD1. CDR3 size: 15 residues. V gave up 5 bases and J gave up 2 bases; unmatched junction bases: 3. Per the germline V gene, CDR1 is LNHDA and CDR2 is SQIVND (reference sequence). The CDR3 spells CASSPGTAGANVLTF. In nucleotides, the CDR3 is TGTGCCAGTAGTCCAGGGACAGCTGGGGCCAACGTCCTGACTTTC.

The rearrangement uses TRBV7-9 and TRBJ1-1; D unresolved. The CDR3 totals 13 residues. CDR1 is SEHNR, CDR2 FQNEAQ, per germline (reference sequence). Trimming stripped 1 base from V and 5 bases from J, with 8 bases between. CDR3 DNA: TGTGCCAGCAGCTTAGACTTAGAGACTGAAGCTTTCTTT. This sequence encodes CASSLDLETEAFF.

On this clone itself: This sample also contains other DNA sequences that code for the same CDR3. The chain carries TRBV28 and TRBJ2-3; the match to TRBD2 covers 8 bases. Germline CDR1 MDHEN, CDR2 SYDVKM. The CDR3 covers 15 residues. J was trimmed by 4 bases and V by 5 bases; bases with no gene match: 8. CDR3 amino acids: CASSLPRGGADTQYF. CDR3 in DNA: TGTGCCAGCAGTCTTCCCCGGGGGGGCGCAGATACGCAGTATTTT.

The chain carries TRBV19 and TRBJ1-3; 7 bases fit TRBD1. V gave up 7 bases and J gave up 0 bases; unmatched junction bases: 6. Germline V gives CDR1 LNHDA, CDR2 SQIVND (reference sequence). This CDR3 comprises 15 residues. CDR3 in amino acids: CASTSGTDSGNTIYF. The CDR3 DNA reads TGTGCCAGTACCTCCGGGACAGACTCTGGAAACACCATATATTTT. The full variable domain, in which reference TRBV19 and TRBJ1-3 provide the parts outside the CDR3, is DGGITQSPKYLFRKEGQNVTLSCEQNLNHDAMYWYRQDPGQGLRLIYYSQIVNDFQKGDIAEGYSVSREKKESFPLTVTSAQKNPTAFYLCASTSGTDSGNTIYFGEGSWLTVV.

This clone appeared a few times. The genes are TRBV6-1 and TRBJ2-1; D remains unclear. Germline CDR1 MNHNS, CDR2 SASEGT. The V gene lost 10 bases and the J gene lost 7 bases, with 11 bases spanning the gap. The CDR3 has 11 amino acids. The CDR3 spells CATLNLNEQFF. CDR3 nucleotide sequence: TGTGCCACCCTAAATCTGAATGAGCAGTTCTTC.

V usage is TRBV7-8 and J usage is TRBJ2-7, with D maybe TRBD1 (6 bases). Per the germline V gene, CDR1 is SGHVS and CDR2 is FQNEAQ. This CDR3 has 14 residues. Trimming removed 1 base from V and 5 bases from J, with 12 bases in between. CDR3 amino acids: CASSLEQGLDEQYF. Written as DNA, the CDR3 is TGTGCCAGCAGCTTAGAGCAGGGGTTGGACGAGCAGTACTTC.

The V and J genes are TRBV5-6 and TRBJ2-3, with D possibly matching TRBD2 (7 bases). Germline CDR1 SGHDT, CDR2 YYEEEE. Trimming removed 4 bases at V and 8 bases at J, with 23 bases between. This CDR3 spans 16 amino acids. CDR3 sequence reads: CASSPWGAGGAATQYF. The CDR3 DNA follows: TGTGCCAGCAGCCCCTGGGGGGCTGGGGGGGCCGCTACGCAGTATTTT.

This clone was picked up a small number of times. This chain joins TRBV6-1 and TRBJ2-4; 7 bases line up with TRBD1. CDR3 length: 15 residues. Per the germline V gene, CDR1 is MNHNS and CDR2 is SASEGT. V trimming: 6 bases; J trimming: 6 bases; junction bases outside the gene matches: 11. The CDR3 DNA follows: TGTGCCAGCAGGACCCTCTCAGGGGGAGTAAACATTCAGTACTTC. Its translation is CASRTLSGGVNIQYF.

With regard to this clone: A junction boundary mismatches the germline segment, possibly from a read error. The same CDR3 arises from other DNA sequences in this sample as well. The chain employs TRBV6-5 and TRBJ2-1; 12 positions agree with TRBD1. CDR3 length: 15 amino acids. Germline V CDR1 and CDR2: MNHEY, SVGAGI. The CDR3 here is CASSLSGTGGVEQFF. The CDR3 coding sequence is TGCGCCAGCAGTCTGTCCGGGACAGGGGGCGTTGAGCAGTTCTTC.

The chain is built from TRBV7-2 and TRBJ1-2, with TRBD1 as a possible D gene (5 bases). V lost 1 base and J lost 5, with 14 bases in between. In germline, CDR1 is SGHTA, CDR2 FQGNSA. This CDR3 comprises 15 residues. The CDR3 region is CASSLDPGPNYGYTF. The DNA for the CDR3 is TGTGCCAGCAGCTTAGACCCAGGGCCAAATTATGGCTACACCTTC. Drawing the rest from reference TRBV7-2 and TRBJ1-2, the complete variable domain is GAGVSQSPSNKVTEKGKDVELRCDPISGHTALYWYRQSLGQGLEFLIYFQGNSAPDKSGLPSDRFSAERTGGSVSTLTIQRTQQEDSAVYLCASSLDPGPNYGYTFGSGTRLTVV.

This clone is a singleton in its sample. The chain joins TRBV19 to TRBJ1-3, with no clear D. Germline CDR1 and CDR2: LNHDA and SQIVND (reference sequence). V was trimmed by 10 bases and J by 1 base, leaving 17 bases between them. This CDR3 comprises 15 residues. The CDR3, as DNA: TGTGCCACCGCGCGCAGCGATAATTCTGGAAACACCATATATTTT. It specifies CATARSDNSGNTIYF.

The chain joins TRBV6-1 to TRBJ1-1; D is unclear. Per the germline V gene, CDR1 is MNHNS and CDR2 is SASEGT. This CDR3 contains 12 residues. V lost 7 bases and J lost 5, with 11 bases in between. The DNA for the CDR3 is TGTGCCAGCAATCGGCCGGGGACTGAAGCTTTCTTT. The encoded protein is CASNRPGTEAFF.

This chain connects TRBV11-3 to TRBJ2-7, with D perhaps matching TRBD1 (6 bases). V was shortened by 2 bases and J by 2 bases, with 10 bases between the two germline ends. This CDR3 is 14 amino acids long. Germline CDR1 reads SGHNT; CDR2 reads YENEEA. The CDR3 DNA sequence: TGTGCCAGCAGCTTAAAACAGGGCACCTACGAGCAGTACTTC. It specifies CASSLKQGTYEQYF.

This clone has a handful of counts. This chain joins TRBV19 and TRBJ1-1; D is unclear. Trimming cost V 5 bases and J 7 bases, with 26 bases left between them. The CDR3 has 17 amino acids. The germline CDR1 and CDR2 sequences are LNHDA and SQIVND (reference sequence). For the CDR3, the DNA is TGTGCCAGTAGTCGTTCGAAAGGGAGATCGAAGGATAGTGAAGCTTTCTTT. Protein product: CASSRSKGRSKDSEAFF.

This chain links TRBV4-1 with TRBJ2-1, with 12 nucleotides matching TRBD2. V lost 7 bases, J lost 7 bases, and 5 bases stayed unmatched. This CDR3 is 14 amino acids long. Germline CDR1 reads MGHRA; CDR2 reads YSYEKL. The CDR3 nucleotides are TGCGCCAGCACCCCACTAGCGGGGGGAAATGAGCAGTTCTTC. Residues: CASTPLAGGNEQFF.

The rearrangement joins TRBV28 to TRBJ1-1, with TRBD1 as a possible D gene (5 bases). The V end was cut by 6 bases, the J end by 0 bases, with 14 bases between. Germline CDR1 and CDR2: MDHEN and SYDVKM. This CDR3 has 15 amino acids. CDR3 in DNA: TGTGCCAGCAGCTCGTCGGGGGTTTTGAACACTGAAGCTTTCTTT. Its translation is CASSSSGVLNTEAFF.

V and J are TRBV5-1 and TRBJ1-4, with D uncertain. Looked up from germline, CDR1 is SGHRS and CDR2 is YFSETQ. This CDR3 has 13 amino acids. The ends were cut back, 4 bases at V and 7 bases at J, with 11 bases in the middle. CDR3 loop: CASSRRGGEKLFF. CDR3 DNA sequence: TGCGCCAGCAGCCGTCGGGGTGGTGAAAAACTGTTTTTT.

CDR3 sequence (DNA): TGCGCCAGCAGCCAAGATCCATCGGACACTGAAGCTTTCTTT. Its translation: CASSQDPSDTEAFF. The chain uses TRBV4-3 and TRBJ1-1; no reliable D call. V was clipped by 0 bases and J by 3 bases, with 8 bases between them. Germline loops: CDR1 LGHNA, CDR2 YSLEER. CDR3 length: 14 amino acids.

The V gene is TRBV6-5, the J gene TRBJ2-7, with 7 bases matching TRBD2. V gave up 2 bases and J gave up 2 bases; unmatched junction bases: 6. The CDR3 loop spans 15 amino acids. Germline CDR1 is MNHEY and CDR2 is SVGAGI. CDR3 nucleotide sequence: TGTGCCAGCAGTTACAGATTAGCGGGTACCTACGAGCAGTACTTC. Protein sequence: CASSYRLAGTYEQYF.

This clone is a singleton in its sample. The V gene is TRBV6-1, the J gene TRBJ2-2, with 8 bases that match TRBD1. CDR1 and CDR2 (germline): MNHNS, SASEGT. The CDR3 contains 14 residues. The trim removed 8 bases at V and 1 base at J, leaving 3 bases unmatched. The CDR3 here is CASAGTGNTGELFF. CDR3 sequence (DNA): TGTGCCAGCGCCGGGACAGGGAACACCGGGGAGCTGTTTTTT.

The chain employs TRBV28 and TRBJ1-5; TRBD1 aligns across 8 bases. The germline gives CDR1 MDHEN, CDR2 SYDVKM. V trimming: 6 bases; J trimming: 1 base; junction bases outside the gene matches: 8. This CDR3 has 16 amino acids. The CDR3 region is CASRLAHRGSNQPQHF. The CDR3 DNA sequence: TGTGCCAGCAGGCTCGCCCACAGGGGGAGCAATCAGCCCCAGCATTTT.

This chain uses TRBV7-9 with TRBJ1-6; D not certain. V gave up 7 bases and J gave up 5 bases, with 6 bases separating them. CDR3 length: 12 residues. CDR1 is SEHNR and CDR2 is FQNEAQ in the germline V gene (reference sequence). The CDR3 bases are TGTGCCAGCAAGAGGGATAATTCACCCCTCCACTTT. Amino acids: CASKRDNSPLHF.

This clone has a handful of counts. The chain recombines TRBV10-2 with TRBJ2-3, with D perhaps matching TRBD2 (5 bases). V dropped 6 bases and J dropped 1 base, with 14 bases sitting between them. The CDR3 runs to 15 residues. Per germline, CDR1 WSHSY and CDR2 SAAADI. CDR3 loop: CASSDPKRRTDTQYF. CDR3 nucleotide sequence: TGCGCCAGCAGCGACCCCAAGCGGCGCACAGATACGCAGTATTTT.

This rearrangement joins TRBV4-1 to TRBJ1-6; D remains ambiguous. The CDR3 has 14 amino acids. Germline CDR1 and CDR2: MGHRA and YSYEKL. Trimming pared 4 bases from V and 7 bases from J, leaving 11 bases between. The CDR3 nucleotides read TGCGCCAGCAGCCGCTTTCGGTTAAATTCACCCCTCCACTTT. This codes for CASSRFRLNSPLHF.

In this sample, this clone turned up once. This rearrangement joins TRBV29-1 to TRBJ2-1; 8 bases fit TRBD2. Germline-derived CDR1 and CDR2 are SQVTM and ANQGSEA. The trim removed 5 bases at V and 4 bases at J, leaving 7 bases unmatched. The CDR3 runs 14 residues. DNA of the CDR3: TGCAGCGTTTGGGCGGGGGGATCATACAATGAGCAGTTCTTC. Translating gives CSVWAGGSYNEQFF.

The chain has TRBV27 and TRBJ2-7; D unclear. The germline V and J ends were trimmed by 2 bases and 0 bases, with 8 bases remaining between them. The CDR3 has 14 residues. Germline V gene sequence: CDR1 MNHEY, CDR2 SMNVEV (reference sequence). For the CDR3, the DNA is TGTGCCAGCAGTTTAGGGCAGAACTCCTACGAGCAGTACTTC. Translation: CASSLGQNSYEQYF.